The 2 T cell receptor beta chains presented below share a single source sample, sequenced in a study of identical twins. MiXCR was run by TCRdb on the 5' RACE reads, yielding one entry per CDR3 protein. The sample comprises hundreds of thousands of distinct CDR3 sequences, 15% to 20% of which are singletons, and about an eighth rests with the top ten. These records were also assigned to another study, of T cells expressing NK-cell markers.

The source material was PBMCs. The receptors here all came from a woman between 18 and 30 years old in good health.

This clonotype was detected only a few times. The genes are TRBV20-1 and TRBJ2-3; no clear D gene. Trimming cost V 3 bases and J 3 bases, with 22 bases left between them. The CDR3 totals 17 residues. The germline CDR1 and CDR2 sequences are DFQATT and SNEGSKA (reference sequence). In nucleotides, the CDR3 is TGCAGTGCTAGGGTTGCTCGGGCTCCCGAGGATACAGATACGCAGTATTTT. Translating it yields CSARVARAPEDTDTQYF.

Points on this clonotype: The germline gene is not matched at one end of the junction; a read error may be the cause. The J gene is TRBJ2-1, the V gene TRBV20-1; TRBD2 aligns across 8 bases. The CDR3 has 17 amino acids. Germline V CDR1 and CDR2: DFQATT, SNEGSKA (reference sequence). DNA for the CDR3: TGCTGTGCTCGTCAATTACAAGCGGGAGTTACCCCCCATGAGCAGTTCTTC. It codes for CCARQLQAGVTPHEQFF.